The rows below give T cell receptor beta chains drawn from one sample of a study of blood T cell repertoires in COVID-19. Here immunoSEQ multiplex PCR was the method, and the copy in TCRdb shows in-frame clones only, minus some. Of some 230,000 clones in the sample, around 83% were seen once. The sample taken for sequencing was peripheral blood. The receptors here all came from a woman in her fifties or sixties with COVID-19, enrolled during active disease. CDR3s include the opening cysteine and the closing phenylalanine or tryptophan. Fields, in order: J gene, V gene, D gene, clone size, CDR3 length, CDR3 protein, CDR3 DNA. A D gene is named only where the DNA matches it firmly. Clone size, where shown, is once, few, many, or a class for clones that have expanded.

J gene: TRBJ1-2; V gene: TRBV28; D gene: NA; clone size: NA; CDR3 length: 13; CDR3 protein: CASSFRQLYGYTF; CDR3 DNA: TGTGCCAGCAGTTTCCGACAGCTCTATGGCTACACCTTC
J gene: TRBJ2-7; V gene: TRBV24-1; D gene: NA; clone size: NA; CDR3 length: 14; CDR3 protein: CATAGTPSPYEQYF; CDR3 DNA: TGTGCCACCGCGGGGACCCCAAGTCCCTACGAGCAGTACTTC
J gene: TRBJ1-1; V gene: TRBV5-1; D gene: NA; clone size: NA; CDR3 length: 15; CDR3 protein: CASSFFWGQDTEAFF; CDR3 DNA: TGCGCCAGCAGCTTCTTCTGGGGGCAGGACACTGAAGCTTTCTTT
J gene: TRBJ2-1; V gene: TRBV2; D gene: NA; clone size: NA; CDR3 length: 13; CDR3 protein: CASSPGAYNEQFF; CDR3 DNA: TGTGCCAGCAGCCCAGGGGCCTACAATGAGCAGTTCTTC
J gene: TRBJ2-1; V gene: TRBV7-6; D gene: TRBD1; clone size: NA; CDR3 length: 18; CDR3 protein: CASTLVGADRAPYNEQFF; CDR3 DNA: TGTGCCAGCACCCTAGTCGGGGCCGACAGGGCCCCCTACAATGAGCAGTTCTTC
J gene: TRBJ1-2; V gene: TRBV12-3/TRBV12-4; D gene: NA; clone size: NA; CDR3 length: 12; CDR3 protein: CASSKTVYGYTF; CDR3 DNA: TGTGCCAGCAGCAAGACAGTTTATGGCTACACCTTC
J gene: TRBJ2-6; V gene: TRBV12-3/TRBV12-4; D gene: TRBD1; clone size: NA; CDR3 length: 13; CDR3 protein: CANRQGGANVLTF; CDR3 DNA: TGTGCCAACCGACAGGGGGGAGCCAACGTCCTGACTTTC
J gene: TRBJ1-2; V gene: TRBV5-4; D gene: NA; clone size: NA; CDR3 length: 17; CDR3 protein: CASSLARGAGDGYGYTF; CDR3 DNA: TGTGCCAGCAGCTTGGCACGGGGGGCAGGGGACGGCTATGGCTACACCTTC
J gene: TRBJ2-7; V gene: TRBV19; D gene: NA; clone size: NA; CDR3 length: 16; CDR3 protein: CASSKRSGDTTYEQYF; CDR3 DNA: TGTGCCAGTAGCAAAAGGAGCGGGGACACTACCTACGAGCAGTACTTC
J gene: TRBJ2-2; V gene: TRBV6-4; D gene: NA; clone size: NA; CDR3 length: 15; CDR3 protein: CASMGQASNTGELFF; CDR3 DNA: TGTGCCAGCATGGGGCAGGCCTCGAACACCGGGGAGCTGTTTTTT
J gene: TRBJ1-6; V gene: TRBV5-8; D gene: NA; clone size: NA; CDR3 length: 13; CDR3 protein: CASSRGMGSPLHF; CDR3 DNA: TGTGCCAGCAGCCGAGGGATGGGATCACCCCTCCACTTT
J gene: TRBJ2-1; V gene: TRBV4-1; D gene: TRBD1; clone size: once; CDR3 length: 16; CDR3 protein: CASTSTDRGERGEQFF; CDR3 DNA: TGCGCCAGCACCTCTACGGACAGGGGAGAGCGGGGCGAGCAGTTCTTC
J gene: TRBJ2-7; V gene: TRBV5-6; D gene: NA; clone size: NA; CDR3 length: 15; CDR3 protein: CASSLANVAAYEQYF; CDR3 DNA: TGTGCCAGCAGCTTGGCCAATGTGGCGGCTTACGAGCAGTACTTC
J gene: TRBJ2-1; V gene: TRBV7-2; D gene: TRBD2; clone size: NA; CDR3 length: 15; CDR3 protein: CASSFLAGPYNEQFF; CDR3 DNA: TGTGCCAGCAGCTTTCTAGCGGGGCCCTACAATGAGCAGTTCTTC
J gene: TRBJ1-2; V gene: TRBV12-3/TRBV12-4; D gene: NA; clone size: once; CDR3 length: 12; CDR3 protein: CASSLAGRSVLF; CDR3 DNA: TGTGCCAGCAGTTTAGCGGGCCGCTCGGTTTTGTTC
J gene: TRBJ1-4; V gene: TRBV28; D gene: TRBD1; clone size: NA; CDR3 length: 12; CDR3 protein: CASSGTDEKLFF; CDR3 DNA: TGTGCCAGCAGCGGGACAGATGAAAAACTGTTTTTT
J gene: TRBJ1-2; V gene: TRBV21-1; D gene: NA; clone size: NA; CDR3 length: 14; CDR3 protein: CASSERGRNYGYTF; CDR3 DNA: TGTGCCAGCAGCGAAAGGGGGCGTAACTATGGCTACACCTTC
J gene: TRBJ2-5; V gene: TRBV10-2; D gene: NA; clone size: NA; CDR3 length: 14; CDR3 protein: CASSGRRAGETQYF; CDR3 DNA: TGCGCCAGCAGTGGAAGACGGGCGGGAGAGACCCAGTACTTC
J gene: TRBJ1-4; V gene: TRBV7-9; D gene: TRBD1; clone size: NA; CDR3 length: 15; CDR3 protein: CASSSGDRANEKLFF; CDR3 DNA: TGTGCCAGCAGCAGTGGGGACAGGGCTAATGAAAAACTGTTTTTT
J gene: TRBJ1-3; V gene: TRBV6-1; D gene: NA; clone size: NA; CDR3 length: 17; CDR3 protein: CASSEGAGMTSGNTIYF; CDR3 DNA: TGTGCCAGCAGTGAAGGGGCAGGCATGACCTCTGGAAACACCATATATTTT
J gene: TRBJ1-5; V gene: TRBV5-1; D gene: NA; clone size: few; CDR3 length: 13; CDR3 protein: CASSPAGNQPQHF; CDR3 DNA: TGCGCCAGCAGCCCGGCAGGGAATCAGCCCCAGCATTTT
J gene: TRBJ2-1; V gene: TRBV11-3; D gene: TRBD1; clone size: NA; CDR3 length: 15; CDR3 protein: CASRTGQGRGNEQFF; CDR3 DNA: TGTGCCAGCAGGACGGGACAGGGAAGGGGCAATGAGCAGTTCTTC
J gene: TRBJ2-3; V gene: TRBV10-1; D gene: NA; clone size: NA; CDR3 length: 15; CDR3 protein: CASSDFGSGGNTQYF; CDR3 DNA: TGCGCCAGCAGTGACTTTGGATCCGGAGGGAATACGCAGTATTTT
J gene: TRBJ2-1; V gene: TRBV18; D gene: TRBD1; clone size: NA; CDR3 length: 14; CDR3 protein: CASSPDRGGNEQFF; CDR3 DNA: TGTGCCAGCTCACCGGACAGGGGAGGCAATGAGCAGTTCTTC
J gene: TRBJ1-5; V gene: TRBV3-1/TRBV3-2; D gene: NA; clone size: NA; CDR3 length: 14; CDR3 protein: CASSPGIRNQPQHF; CDR3 DNA: TGTGCCAGCAGCCCAGGGATACGAAATCAGCCCCAGCATTTT
J gene: TRBJ2-5; V gene: TRBV7-9; D gene: NA; clone size: NA; CDR3 length: 14; CDR3 protein: CASSGGRPGETQYF; CDR3 DNA: TGTGCCAGCAGCGGTGGACGGCCGGGGGAGACCCAGTACTTC
J gene: TRBJ2-2; V gene: TRBV27; D gene: NA; clone size: NA; CDR3 length: 11; CDR3 protein: CASSFLGELFF; CDR3 DNA: TGTGCCAGCAGTTTCCTCGGGGAGCTGTTTTTT
J gene: TRBJ1-4; V gene: TRBV6-6; D gene: TRBD1; clone size: NA; CDR3 length: 17; CDR3 protein: CASSRQGGGATNEKLFF; CDR3 DNA: TGTGCCAGCAGTCGACAGGGTGGGGGCGCAACTAATGAAAAACTGTTTTTT